Below, one T cell receptor beta chain is given with its context. Its antigen is unknown. The sample comes from a study of T cell repertoires in cytomegalovirus infection. About the study: CMV infection plus the matching HLA type was flagged by public TCR beta signatures. Study-level findings and limits: Based on cumulative public TCR beta family frequency, carriers of CMV plus the relevant HLA were identified.

Using its own MiXCR run on the reads, TCRdb lists one record per CDR3 protein. The sample records roughly 220,000 distinct CDR3 sequences, around two fifths being singletons. The V and J ends lost 8 bases and 4 bases, in that order; junction bases with no gene match: 6. This CDR3 comprises 14 residues. Germline CDR1 and CDR2: MNHEY and SMNVEV (reference sequence). The rearrangement joins TRBV27 to TRBJ1-1; 11 nucleotides match TRBD1. This receptor was taken from a human donor in good health (CMV status not recorded). Some clones in this sample may be carry-over from other donors' samples. The starting material was CD8+ T cells from cultured PBMCs, obtained from culture after CMV antigen stimulation. The CDR3, as DNA: TGTGCCAGCCACGGACAGGGGGCGTCCACTGAAGCTTTCTTT. It yields the protein CASHGQGASTEAFF.